Listed below are T cell receptor beta chains from one sample, sequenced in a study of blood T cell repertoires in COVID-19. Clones were read by immunoSEQ multiplex PCR, and TCRdb kept only the in-frame ones, dropping some. The table records roughly 260,000 clones, approximately 89% of them present only once. Sequencing was carried out using peripheral blood. The receptors stem from a middle-aged man who had recovered from COVID-19. Both conserved end residues are part of each CDR3. D genes are given only for firm matches. Clone size is given for some rows only: seen once, a few or many times, or a class if the clone is expanded.

TRBJ1-2 | NA | TRBV7-9 | NA | CASLKDRANYGYTF | TGTGCCAGCTTAAAGGACAGAGCTAACTATGGCTACACCTTC
TRBJ2-3 | TRBD1 | TRBV7-2 | NA | CASSLDRAPDTQYF | TGTGCCAGCAGCCTGGACAGGGCCCCAGATACGCAGTATTTT
TRBJ2-2 | TRBD2 | TRBV5-6 | NA | CASSSYYLAGLGTGELFF | TGTGCCAGCAGCTCCTATTACCTAGCGGGACTGGGCACCGGGGAGCTGTTTTTT
TRBJ2-3 | TRBD2 | TRBV5-4 | NA | CASSRTSARSDTQYF | TGTGCCAGCAGCCGGACTAGCGCCAGGTCAGATACGCAGTATTTT
TRBJ1-5 | NA | TRBV7-2 | NA | CASSSEGNQPQHF | TGTGCCAGCAGCTCCGAGGGAAATCAGCCCCAGCATTTT
TRBJ2-1 | NA | TRBV20-1 | NA | CSASLLRGQGRGALSYNEQFF | TGCAGTGCTAGTCTCCTCAGAGGGCAAGGCCGGGGGGCCCTCTCCTACAATGAGCAGTTCTTC
TRBJ1-2 | NA | TRBV6-5 | NA | CASSYSRSREYGYTF | TGTGCCAGCAGTTACTCTCGGAGTCGGGAGTATGGCTACACCTTC
TRBJ2-5 | TRBD2 | TRBV5-4 | NA | CASSLGLAGVVETQYF | TGTGCCAGCAGCTTGGGACTAGCGGGCGTGGTGGAGACCCAGTACTTC
TRBJ1-5 | NA | TRBV19 | once | CASSIMEGAVEPQHF | TGTGCCAGTAGTATTATGGAAGGGGCTGTGGAGCCCCAGCATTTT
TRBJ2-7 | TRBD2 | TRBV5-6 | NA | CASSGTGTSPTWEQYF | TGTGCCAGCAGCGGAACCGGGACTAGCCCTACTTGGGAGCAGTACTTC
TRBJ2-1 | TRBD2 | TRBV5-4 | NA | CASSLPGTSGGNEQFF | TGTGCCAGCAGCTTGCCAGGGACTAGCGGAGGCAATGAGCAGTTCTTC
TRBJ2-7 | TRBD2 | TRBV7-8 | NA | CASSLAGLAGRSYEQYF | TGTGCCAGCAGCTTAGCAGGACTAGCGGGGAGGTCCTACGAGCAGTACTTC
TRBJ2-7 | NA | TRBV12-3/TRBV12-4 | NA | CASSNLWGGEQYF | TGTGCCAGCAGCAACCTATGGGGCGGCGAGCAGTACTTC
TRBJ1-5 | TRBD1 | TRBV6-5 | NA | CASCRGQGQPQHF | TGTGCCAGCTGCAGGGGGCAGGGTCAGCCCCAGCATTTT
TRBJ2-7 | NA | TRBV7-2 | NA | CASSLRSRGYEQYF | TGTGCCAGCAGCCTTAGGTCGCGGGGCTACGAGCAGTACTTC
TRBJ2-6 | NA | TRBV9 | many | CASSVSGVASGANVLTF | TGTGCCAGCAGCGTCTCAGGGGTAGCCTCTGGGGCCAACGTCCTGACTTTC
TRBJ2-7 | NA | TRBV9 | NA | CASSVTAESGWSYEQYF | TGTGCCAGCAGCGTAACAGCGGAGTCTGGGTGGTCCTACGAGCAGTACTTC
TRBJ2-1 | NA | TRBV29-1 | NA | CSVARVYNEQFF | TGCAGCGTTGCCAGGGTCTACAATGAGCAGTTCTTC
TRBJ2-7 | NA | TRBV9 | NA | CASSVGGGWEQYF | TGTGCCAGCAGCGTAGGAGGGGGATGGGAGCAGTACTTC
TRBJ1-4 | NA | TRBV5-1 | NA | CASSSDSTGYGEKLFF | TGCGCCAGCAGCTCCGACTCAACAGGGTACGGGGAAAAACTGTTTTTT